This entry features one T cell receptor beta chain sequence. Its cognate antigen has yet to be identified. No much larger clone is present one base from it, and per-base qualities are unavailable. The data stem from a study of cytomegalovirus exposure and HLA in healthy donors listed by TCRdb under 2017. Study-wide context: An earlier analysis of a few hundred of the donors reported approximately 280 Gb of sequence data and approximately 120 million unique TCR beta sequences obtained from about 170 million T cells. The study was designed to test whether signatures of past pathogen exposure could be identified by cataloging public T cell receptors. Alongside the repertoire data, information on donor age, sex, ethnicity and CMV serostatus was compiled. Roughly 5 DR-DQ haplotypes were handled as single units for association and clustering, since linkage in the cohort was strong. Using immunosequencing, the study profiled T cell repertoires from 500 to 800 subjects and related those repertoires to cytomegalovirus serostatus. The number of typed donors differed by locus: 629-630 for A, B, C, DRB1 and DQB1; roughly 510 for DQA1; around 580 for DPA1; and around 490 for DPB1. Of the approximately 400 genotyped donors, 65% to 90% fell in the genetic ancestry cluster associated with self-reported Caucasian donors. To decide whether each TCR beta V gene segment behaved as functional or pseudogenic, an earlier analysis of some 600 of the donors relied on high-throughput TCR beta sequencing. Genome-wide SNP genotypes for about 65% of the roughly 670 donors were used in a later genetic analysis, which treated that subset as a discovery cohort. Approximately 310 gigabases of sequencing data and tens of millions of unique TCR sequences were included in an early release covering roughly 600 HLA-typed donors. In a later analysis, previously published TCR beta repertoires from 666 donors were re-analyzed and high-resolution HLA genotyping was added so that TCR occurrence patterns could be studied. Besides the first cohort of 500 to 700 subjects, a separate validation cohort made up of 95 to 150 different subjects was used. Both class I and class II loci were covered by HLA typing, at four-digit resolution. All discovery cohort repertoires had been generated using a single sequencing platform. Rather than using new phenotypic data, the later analysis identified candidate immune exposures from TCR beta sequences and from how often those sequences occurred across donors. Among some 400 genotyped donors of the cohort, an average of around 240,000 unique TCR beta nucleotide sequences was sequenced per donor, of which roughly 17% were non-productive. The study combined high-throughput TCR immunosequencing, statistical association of individual TCRs with disease status, and machine learning to predict cytomegalovirus infection status. Findings and caveats that apply to the study as a whole: This cohort had only TCR beta chains sequenced, and the lack of alpha or paired-chain data limited which features could be detected. In a later analysis, 15,000 to 20,000 TCR beta sequences were associated with specific HLA alleles at a false discovery rate of 0.05. The study gave a list of more than 150 TCR beta chains associated with cytomegalovirus. The authors suggested that the approach could potentially be generalized to other disease states and immunological phenotypes. When HLA alleles, especially DR and DQ, strongly co-occurred, attributing TCR associations to individual alleles was difficult. Some IMGT-functional V segments, including TRBV6-2 and TRBV6-3, could not be distinguished by the 87-base-pair reads and were therefore excluded. In vitro tests confirmed that a few of the cytomegalovirus-associated TCR beta chains recognize cytomegalovirus antigens. Linkage disequilibrium might explain the correlated functional status among segregating V segments, but an unknown experimental factor could not be excluded. Because HLA typing was unavailable for some donors at each locus, only the typed subset was used in association tests. For the cohort, immune exposure information was limited to CMV serostatus. The earlier analysis of 587 of the donors excluded roughly 17 rarely observed V segments, including chromosome 9 orphons, because counts were too low. According to a later analysis, most CMV-associated TCR beta chains appeared to be HLA-restricted, and the HLA associations seemed to be driven largely by CMV exposure. Most TCR sequences were observed very rarely across donors, whereas some public TCRs were present in many individuals. According to a later analysis, parvovirus B19, influenza, CMV and Epstein-Barr virus appeared linked to several top co-occurrence clusters. A group of highly shared sequence variants was considered likely to be a technical artifact of the sequencing pipeline. In a later analysis, the rate of TCR association differed among HLA loci, with DRB1 alleles having the most associated TCRs and HLA-C alleles having the fewest. In an earlier analysis of over 550 of the donors, most TCR beta V segments were observed in productive rearrangements about 90% or about 30% of the time, broadly matching IMGT annotations. In a later analysis, HLA-associated TCR beta chains showed more clonal expansion and lower generation probabilities than non-associated chains that were equally common. Compared with the roughly 600-donor mean, donors in an Asian-associated ancestry cluster had fewer N-insertions in productive TCRs, according to a later genetic analysis. A further reported finding was that TCR beta sequences accurately predicted the HLA-A and HLA-B alleles for most subjects in the first cohort. A later genetic analysis associated a missense DCLRE1C variant with V-gene and J-gene trimming of TCR beta chains, and an independent cohort replicated the association. The presence/absence analyses assumed that sequencing depth was roughly uniform across donors, and that assumption may not be true. In both the original and validation cohorts, the classifier was reported to diagnose cytomegalovirus status with high specificity and sensitivity.

To prepare the library, the immunoSEQ multiplex PCR assay was applied. The multiplex PCR relied on a mix of 60 forward primers for TCR Vbeta segments and 13 reverse primers for TCR Jbeta segments. The CDR3 region of rearranged TCR beta genes was amplified from genomic DNA with a multiplex PCR assay. On the Illumina HiSeq System, the amplified TCR beta libraries were sequenced as 87-base-pair reads. Per the authors' processing: A later analysis tallied roughly 76 million unique TCR beta chains across the 666 repertoires, and around 9.9 million of those chains were shared by two or more donors. Raw reads were error-corrected and collapsed into unique sequences with a nearest-neighbor algorithm that merged closely related sequences to remove PCR and sequencing errors. Alignment of CDR3 sequences to IMGT reference sequences was used to assign V, D and J gene segments. For a sequence to be retained, a match of at least six nucleotides to both a V gene segment and a J gene segment was required. A rearrangement counted as productive if the CDR3 had no stop codons and remained in frame with V and J, and every other rearrangement counted as non-productive. CDR3 was defined by IMGT convention, running from the second conserved V-encoded cysteine to the conserved J-encoded phenylalanine. In an earlier analysis of around 540 of the donors, sequences lacking an unambiguous match to a single V gene segment were excluded. An earlier analysis of a few hundred of the donors called V segments functional above 56.7% productive rearrangements and segregating when the between-donor standard deviation exceeded 5%. A statistical classification framework was built to diagnose cytomegalovirus status from the catalog of TCR beta chain sequences. V and J gene assignment, in a later analysis, came from comparing TCR nucleotide sequences with IMGT/GENE-DB human TR gene sequences. Using the TCRdist pipeline, a later analysis assigned CDR3 sequences along with most-parsimonious VDJ recombination scenarios. A later analysis defined each TCR beta chain by its CDR3 amino acid sequence plus V-gene family, and excluded reads lacking a unique V-gene family. As a way to deal with suspected cross-contamination and a sequencing artifact, a later analysis dropped more than 500 nucleotide sequences that were highly shared and had low generation probability. In a later analysis, a clonal expansion index was calculated for each public chain from normalized within-repertoire ranks of inferred template counts. In a later analysis, generation probabilities were computed with a VDJ recombination model fitted to out-of-frame rearrangements, and the resulting probabilities were checked against IGoR. In a later analysis, TCR-TCR, TCR-HLA and TCR-CMV co-occurrence was scored with hypergeometric tests, and a repertoire-size bias correction was applied to TCR pairs. A later analysis estimated false discovery rates by permuting HLA or CMV assignments 20 times. A later analysis grouped co-occurring TCRs with DBSCAN, adding TCRdist sequence similarity when clustering within HLA-allele-positive subsets. Repertoires with fewer than 30,000 or more than 120,000 public chains, plus five repertoires with anomalous nucleotide sharing, were excluded from co-occurrence clustering. The clones in this table, taken by TCRdb from immuneACCESS, are in-frame only. Not every clone is retained; where verified, under half of the shortfall comes from an unresolved V gene, and the cause of the rest is unknown. The V and J calls and clone size were taken over from that table, and D and trimming were inferred from the DNA. The sample records some 140,000 clones, roughly three quarters of which are singletons. The ten largest clones capture less than 2% of the sample.

V gives up 0 bases and J gives up 6 bases, and the segment between their germline ends measures 6 bases. The CDR3 sequence holds 12 residues, the cysteine and phenylalanine included. The read is trimmed to its CDR3 DNA, 36 bases read in frame from base 1. Per the germline V gene (reference sequence), GTSNPN is the CDR1 and SVGIG is the CDR2. The cohort was made up of around 720 healthy bone marrow donors. Cohort members were all nominally healthy when sampled, although unrecorded immune exposures were likely present. The donor tested CMV seronegative, placing the donor among the 352 seronegative members of the cohort. A peripheral blood sample was collected from each donor, and TCR beta sequencing was performed on peripheral blood mononuclear cells. The Qiagen DNeasy Blood Extraction Kit was used to extract genomic DNA from the blood cell samples.

The TCR was taken from a woman under 30 in good health and CMV-seronegative. The chain links TRBV30 with TRBJ2-1; perhaps TRBD1 is the D gene, with 6 bases matching. Sequenced: PBMCs. The DNA sequence is given as TGTGCCTGGAGTGTACAGGGCAATGAGCAGTTCTTC. This translates into CAWSVQGNEQFF.